This passage covers 5 T cell receptor beta chains from one sample sequenced in a study of cytomegalovirus exposure and HLA in healthy donors (dated by TCRdb to about 2017). Library method: the immunoSEQ multiplex PCR assay. For the multiplex PCR, a mixture combining 60 forward primers for TCR Vbeta segments and 13 reverse primers for TCR Jbeta segments was used. TCRdb provides this immuneACCESS table in a form limited to in-frame rearrangements. Some clones are lacking; in checked studies, under half of them reflect an unresolved V gene, and why the rest are absent is not known. In all, the sample holds around 150,000 clones, and around 79% of those were seen once. Roughly 0.69% of the sample is taken by the ten largest. The sequencing input was PBMCs. The receptors were gathered from a male donor in good health and CMV-seronegative.

CDR3 in amino acids: CASSSRSGERETQYF. The CDR3 DNA is TGTGCCAGCAGCTCACGGTCCGGGGAACGGGAGACCCAGTACTTC. The chain is built from TRBV7-3 and TRBJ2-5, with D perhaps TRBD2 (5 bases). Trimming removed 4 bases from V and 5 bases from J, with 17 bases in between. In germline, CDR1 is SGHTA, CDR2 FQGTGA. This CDR3 contains 15 residues.

The table lists this clone with a few counts. The chain has TRBV6-6 and TRBJ2-7, with D maybe TRBD2 (6 bases). CDR3 length equals 13 residues. CDR1 and CDR2 (germline): MNHNY, SVGAGI (reference sequence). The V end lost 7 bases, the J end lost 6 bases, and 16 bases lay between the germline ends. CDR3 DNA: TGTGCCAGCATCCAACCTGGGGGGATCGAGCAGTACTTC. Amino acid sequence: CASIQPGGIEQYF.

The chain joins TRBV5-1 to TRBJ1-1; TRBD1 is a possible D gene (6 bases). Germline V lookup: CDR1 SGHRS, CDR2 YFSETQ. V gave up 0 bases and J gave up 5 bases, with 17 bases separating them. The CDR3 loop spans 16 amino acids. This chain's CDR3 is CASSLGAQGSVTEAFF. DNA for the CDR3: TGCGCCAGCAGCTTGGGGGCCCAGGGGTCAGTGACTGAAGCTTTCTTT. The full variable domain, its missing parts supplied by reference TRBV5-1 and TRBJ1-1, is KAGVTQTPRYLIKTRGQQVTLSCSPISGHRSVSWYQQTPGQGLQFLFEYFSETQRNKGNFPGRFSGRQFSNSRSEMNVSTLELGDSALYLCASSLGAQGSVTEAFFGQGTRLTVV.

The chain joins TRBV7-2 to TRBJ1-4; 8 bases match TRBD1. Germline V gene data show CDR1 as SGHTA and CDR2 as FQGNSA. Trimming cost V 6 bases and J 10 bases; bases outside gene matches: 10. The CDR3 contains 14 residues. CDR3 protein: CASRQGPDRGKLFF. The CDR3 region has the DNA TGTGCCAGCAGGCAGGGACCCGACAGGGGAAAACTGTTTTTT. Filled out from reference TRBV7-2 and TRBJ1-4, the complete variable domain reads GAGVSQSPSNKVTEKGKDVELRCDPISGHTALYWYRQSLGQGLEFLIYFQGNSAPDKSGLPSDRFSAERTGGSVSTLTIQRTQQEDSAVYLCASRQGPDRGKLFFGSGTQLSVL.

The chain employs TRBV6-4 and TRBJ2-7; 7 bases align to TRBD2. The germline CDR1 and CDR2 sequences are MRHNA and SNTAGT. V lost 3 bases, J lost 5 bases, and 10 bases stayed unmatched. The length of the CDR3 is 15 residues. CDR3 in DNA: TGTGCCAGCAGTGAGACGGGGGGAGAAGGGGACGAGCAGTACTTC. Its translation is CASSETGGEGDEQYF.